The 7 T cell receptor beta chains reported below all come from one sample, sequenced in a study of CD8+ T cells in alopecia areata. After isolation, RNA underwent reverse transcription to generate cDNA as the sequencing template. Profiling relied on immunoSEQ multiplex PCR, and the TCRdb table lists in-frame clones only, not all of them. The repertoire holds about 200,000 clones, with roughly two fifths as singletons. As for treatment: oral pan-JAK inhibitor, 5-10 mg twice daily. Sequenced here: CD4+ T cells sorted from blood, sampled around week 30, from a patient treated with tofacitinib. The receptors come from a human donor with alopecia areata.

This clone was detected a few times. The CDR3 reads CSVVLAGGNLNEQYF. CDR3 in DNA: TGCAGCGTTGTCCTAGCGGGAGGAAACTTAAACGAGCAGTACTTC. V and J are TRBV29-1 and TRBJ2-7, with 11 bases lining up with TRBD2. This CDR3 has 15 residues. CDR1 and CDR2 (germline): SQVTM, ANQGSEA. The ends lost 4 bases at V and 5 bases at J; junction bases unmatched: 10.

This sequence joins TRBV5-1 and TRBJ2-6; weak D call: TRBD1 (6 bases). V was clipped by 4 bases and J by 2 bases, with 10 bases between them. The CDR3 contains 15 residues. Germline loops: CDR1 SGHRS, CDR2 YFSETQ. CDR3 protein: CASSPRTAGANVLTF. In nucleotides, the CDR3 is TGCGCCAGCAGCCCACGGACAGCTGGGGCCAACGTCCTGACTTTC. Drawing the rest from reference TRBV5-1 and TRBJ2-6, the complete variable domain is KAGVTQTPRYLIKTRGQQVTLSCSPISGHRSVSWYQQTPGQGLQFLFEYFSETQRNKGNFPGRFSGRQFSNSRSEMNVSTLELGDSALYLCASSPRTAGANVLTFGAGSRLTVL.

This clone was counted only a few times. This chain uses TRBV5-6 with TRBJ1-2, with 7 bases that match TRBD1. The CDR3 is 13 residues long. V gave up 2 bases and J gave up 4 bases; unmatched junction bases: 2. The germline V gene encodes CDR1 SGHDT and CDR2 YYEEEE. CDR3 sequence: CASSLGQVYGYTF. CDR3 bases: TGTGCCAGCAGCTTAGGACAGGTCTATGGCTACACCTTC. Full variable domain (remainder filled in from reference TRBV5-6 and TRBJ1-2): DAGVTQSPTHLIKTRGQQVTLRCSPKSGHDTVSWYQQALGQGPQFIFQYYEEEERQRGNFPDRFSGHQFPNYSSELNVNALLLGDSALYLCASSLGQVYGYTFGSGTRLTVV.

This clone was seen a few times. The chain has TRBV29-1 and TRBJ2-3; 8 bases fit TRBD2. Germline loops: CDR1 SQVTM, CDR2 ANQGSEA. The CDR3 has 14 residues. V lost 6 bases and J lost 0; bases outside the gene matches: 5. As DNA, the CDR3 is TGCAGCGTCGCCCGGGGGGGAAGCACAGATACGCAGTATTTT. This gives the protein CSVARGGSTDTQYF.

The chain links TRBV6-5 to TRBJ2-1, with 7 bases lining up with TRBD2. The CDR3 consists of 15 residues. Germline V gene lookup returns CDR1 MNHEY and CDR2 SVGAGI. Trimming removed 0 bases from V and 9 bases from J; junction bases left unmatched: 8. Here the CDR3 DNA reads TGTGCCAGCAGTTACTCGGGAGGGCCGTTAGGTGAGCAGTTCTTC. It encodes CASSYSGGPLGEQFF.

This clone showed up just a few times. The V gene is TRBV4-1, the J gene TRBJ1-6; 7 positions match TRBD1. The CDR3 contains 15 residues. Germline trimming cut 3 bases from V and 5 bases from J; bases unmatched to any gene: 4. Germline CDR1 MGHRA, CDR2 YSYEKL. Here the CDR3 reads CASSQVRGNNSPLHF. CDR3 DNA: TGCGCCAGCAGCCAGGTCAGGGGGAATAATTCACCCCTCCACTTT.

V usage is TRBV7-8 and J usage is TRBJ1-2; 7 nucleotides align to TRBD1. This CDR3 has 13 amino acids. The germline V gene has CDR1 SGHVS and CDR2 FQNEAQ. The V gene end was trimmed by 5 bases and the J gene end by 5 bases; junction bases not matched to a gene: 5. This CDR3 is CASSPDRSYGYTF. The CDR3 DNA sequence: TGTGCCAGCAGCCCGGACAGGTCATATGGCTACACCTTC.